Below are 19 T cell receptor beta chains sequenced from a single sample in a study of T cells in Graves' hyperthyroidism and ophthalmopathy. Researchers amplified the TCR beta CDR3 regions from RNA transcripts. During a first-round RT-PCR of the TCR CDR3, the HTBI primer set was used. Each CDR3 protein gets one entry after TCRdb re-called the multiplex PCR reads with MiXCR. Of approximately 720,000 distinct CDR3 sequences in the sample, 18% are singletons; the top ten hold 16%. The sample was blood. The receptor source for this set is a woman aged 45-65 years with Graves' hyperthyroidism that later progressed to Graves' ophthalmopathy.

J is TRBJ1-2 and V is TRBV12-3 or TRBV12-4; a weak D match, TRBD1 (5 bases). Trimming removed 1 base at V and 4 bases at J, with 16 bases between. CDR3 length: 16 residues. The CDR3 DNA sequence: TGTGCCAGCAGTTTAGTTGGGGGGAGGACCCTCTATGGCTACACCTTC. Translating gives CASSLVGGRTLYGYTF.

This clonotype was observed at least ten times. The gene calls are TRBV3-1 and TRBJ1-6; D is unclear. Germline V gene lookup returns CDR1 LGHDT and CDR2 YNNKEL (reference sequence). V lost 4 bases, J lost 6 bases, and 13 bases lay in between. This CDR3 has 15 residues. Written as DNA, the CDR3 is TGTGCCAGCAGCCTAGGACGCAACAGTAATTCACCCCTCCACTTT. Translation gives CASSLGRNSNSPLHF.

This clonotype was observed at least ten times. V is TRBV13 and J is TRBJ2-7; D is possibly TRBD1 (5 bases). This CDR3 contains 14 residues. Germline loops: CDR1 PRHDT, CDR2 FYEKMQ (reference sequence). V was trimmed by 5 bases and J by 3 bases, leaving 14 bases between them. The CDR3 region has the DNA TGTGCCAGCAGCGGCCAGGGTAGGGACTACGAGCAGTACTTC. Residues: CASSGQGRDYEQYF.

The chain employs TRBV2 and TRBJ2-7; D is unclear. Germline CDR1 reads SNHLY; CDR2 reads FYNNEI. CDR3 length equals 15 residues. Between the trimmed V and J ends, which lost 0 bases and 1 base, there was a span of 10 bases. CDR3 nucleotides: TGTGCCAGCAGTGAAGCGCTTGTTGGGTCCTACGAGCAGTACTTC. It translates to CASSEALVGSYEQYF.

This clonotype was found many times. The V gene is TRBV20-1, the J gene TRBJ2-3, with D perhaps being TRBD1 or TRBD2 (5 bases each). V was clipped by 1 base and J by 1 base, with 12 bases between them. The germline V gene encodes CDR1 DFQATT and CDR2 SNEGSKA (reference sequence). CDR3 length equals 15 residues. CDR3 sequence reads: CSARVGVLGTDTQYF. CDR3 DNA sequence: TGCAGTGCTAGAGTGGGGGTTCTTGGCACAGATACGCAGTATTTT.

This clonotype was picked up many times. The chain recombines TRBV5-1 with TRBJ2-2; TRBD1 matches at 7 bases. The CDR3 length is 16 residues. Per germline, CDR1 SGHRS and CDR2 YFSETQ. Trimming cost V 4 bases and J 1 base; bases outside gene matches: 7. As DNA, the CDR3 is TGCGCCAGCAGCCACACGGGACAGAGGAACACCGGGGAGCTGTTTTTT. It yields the protein CASSHTGQRNTGELFF.

At least ten counts were recorded for this clonotype. The CDR3 loop reads CASSPIAQSYEQYF. The CDR3, as DNA: TGTGCCAGCAGCCCCATAGCCCAATCCTACGAGCAGTACTTC. V is TRBV11-2 and J is TRBJ2-7; D is uncertain. Trimming pared 5 bases from V and 1 base from J, leaving 12 bases between. Germline CDR1 reads SGHAT; CDR2 reads FQNNGV. The CDR3 runs 14 residues.

This clonotype was detected ten times or more. The chain combines TRBV6-2 or TRBV6-3 with TRBJ2-1; weak D call: TRBD2 (6 bases). The CDR3 has 16 residues. Deletions cut 5 bases from V and 8 bases from J, with 22 bases between. Germline V gene lookup returns CDR1 MNHEY and CDR2 SVGEGT. CDR3 region: CASSDMSGPPSDEQFF. In nucleotides, the CDR3 is TGTGCCAGCAGTGATATGAGCGGGCCTCCCAGTGATGAGCAGTTCTTC.

At least ten counts were recorded for this clonotype. The chain combines TRBV2 with TRBJ1-1, with D tentatively TRBD1 (6 bases). Trimming took 5 bases from V and 4 from J, leaving 14 bases between them. This CDR3 contains 14 residues. The germline V gene encodes CDR1 SNHLY and CDR2 FYNNEI. The CDR3 nucleotides are TGTGCCAGCAGTACCGGTTGGGGGGCCACTGAAGCTTTCTTT. Translation: CASSTGWGATEAFF.

V usage is TRBV10-3 and J usage is TRBJ2-7, with 9 bases matching TRBD1. V gave up 0 bases and J gave up 2 bases; unmatched junction bases: 14. This CDR3 region has 19 residues. Germline CDR1 ENHRY, CDR2 SYGVKD. The CDR3 here is CAISESRTGESRTAYEQYF. In DNA, the CDR3 is TGTGCCATCAGTGAGTCCAGGACAGGGGAGAGTAGGACAGCCTACGAGCAGTACTTC.

The rearrangement links TRBV14 to TRBJ1-2; D gene uncertain. The CDR3 spans 13 residues. V dropped 4 bases and J dropped 5 bases, with 11 bases sitting between them. Germline V gives CDR1 SGHDN, CDR2 FVKESK. The CDR3 bases are TGTGCCAGCAGCCTTCGTGCATCTTATGGCTACACCTTC. Residues: CASSLRASYGYTF.

This chain joins TRBV15 and TRBJ2-2; D possibly uses TRBD1 or TRBD2 (5 bases each). V was pared by 0 bases and J by 5 bases, with 13 bases between. In germline, CDR1 is LNHNV, CDR2 YYDKDF (reference sequence). This CDR3 is built from 16 residues. CDR3 sequence (DNA): TGTGCCACCAGCAGAGAAGCGTTTGGGGGTACCGGGGAGCTGTTTTTT. Protein product: CATSREAFGGTGELFF.

The CDR3 loop reads CSVEVGGVETQYF. CDR3 sequence (DNA): TGCAGCGTTGAAGTCGGGGGGGTAGAGACCCAGTACTTC. The chain uses TRBV29-1 and TRBJ2-5; 8 bases line up with TRBD2. Germline V gene lookup returns CDR1 SQVTM and CDR2 ANQGSEA. This CDR3 contains 13 residues. Unmatched junction bases numbered 2, after V lost 1 base and J lost 4 bases.

This clonotype has more than one count but fewer than ten. The gene calls are TRBV7-8 and TRBJ1-6; possibly TRBD1 for D (5 bases). Trimming shortened V by 4 bases and J by 11 bases, and 15 bases separated the two germline ends. The germline gives CDR1 SGHVS, CDR2 FQNEAQ. This CDR3 spans 14 amino acids. CDR3 region: CASSYTTEGAPLHF. DNA of the CDR3: TGTGCCAGCAGCTATACGACAGAAGGGGCACCCCTCCACTTT.

The V and J genes are TRBV27 and TRBJ2-3; TRBD2 aligns across 14 bases. Unmatched junction bases numbered 19, after V lost 9 bases and J lost 2 bases. The CDR3 is 20 amino acids. Germline V gives CDR1 MNHEY, CDR2 SMNVEV (reference sequence). CDR3 sequence reads: CASSPHSATSGGANTDTQYF. The CDR3 nucleotides read TGTGCCAGTAGTCCTCACTCAGCGACTAGCGGGGGGGCTAACACAGATACGCAGTATTTT.

This clonotype was seen ten or more times. The chain links TRBV29-1 to TRBJ2-1; TRBD1 matches at 8 bases. This CDR3 is 15 amino acids long. From germline, CDR1 is SQVTM and CDR2 ANQGSEA. The V segment lost 7 bases and the J segment 6 bases; nucleotides outside the gene matches: 14. This CDR3 reads CSAWGGQGSFNEQFF. In nucleotides, the CDR3 is TGCAGCGCTTGGGGTGGACAGGGTAGCTTCAATGAGCAGTTCTTC.

In its sample, this clonotype was seen a few times. As DNA, the CDR3 is TGTGCCAGCACCCTACCTCCAGGGGAAAAACTGTTTTTT. Protein sequence: CASTLPPGEKLFF. The genes are TRBV11-2 and TRBJ1-4, with a weak D call TRBD1 (5 bases). CDR1 and CDR2 from the germline V gene are SGHAT and FQNNGV. The CDR3 covers 13 residues. V shed 7 bases and J shed 8 bases, with 14 bases lying between them.

Comment on this clonotype: This may come from a read error, since a much larger clone is one base off. The chain links TRBV3-1 to TRBJ2-3; D gene ambiguous. From germline, CDR1 is LGHDT and CDR2 YNNKEL (reference sequence). This CDR3 is 15 amino acids long. The chain's CDR3 is CASSQDWATTDTRYF. The CDR3, as DNA: TGTGCCAGCAGCCAAGATTGGGCTACCACAGATACGCGGTATTTT.

At least ten counts were recorded for this clonotype. The chain is built from TRBV7-8 and TRBJ1-1, with D perhaps TRBD1 (6 bases). The CDR3 is made up of 13 amino acids. Trimming cost V 5 bases and J 6 bases, with 13 bases left between them. Germline-derived CDR1 and CDR2 are SGHVS and FQNEAQ. The CDR3 region has the DNA TGTGCCAGCAGCGAAACAGGGCTCCCTGAAGCTTTCTTT. Protein sequence: CASSETGLPEAFF.